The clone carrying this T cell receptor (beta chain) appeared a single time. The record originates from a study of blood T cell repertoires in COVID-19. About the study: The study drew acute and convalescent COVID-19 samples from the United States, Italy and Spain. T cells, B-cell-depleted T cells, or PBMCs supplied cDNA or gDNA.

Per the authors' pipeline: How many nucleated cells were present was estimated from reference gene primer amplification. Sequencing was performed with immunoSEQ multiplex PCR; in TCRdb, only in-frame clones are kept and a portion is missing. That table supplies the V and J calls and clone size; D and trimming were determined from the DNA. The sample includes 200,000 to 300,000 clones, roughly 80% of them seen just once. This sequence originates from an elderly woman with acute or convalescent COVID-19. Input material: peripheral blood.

CDR3 region: CAISVGLASYEQYF. The CDR3 nucleotides read TGTGCCATCAGTGTGGGACTAGCCTCGTACGAGCAGTACTTC. The chain uses TRBV10-3 and TRBJ2-7, with 9 bases fitting TRBD2. The CDR3 loop spans 14 amino acids. Germline-derived CDR1 and CDR2 are ENHRY and SYGVKD. Trimming took 4 bases from V and 4 from J; bases not matched to a gene: 5.